The 19 T cell receptor beta chains given below trace back to one sample, sequenced in a study of beta chain features in type 1 diabetes. Every isolated RNA sample was fully reverse transcribed, so sequencing captured expressed TCRB transcripts. TCRdb's table, derived via immunoSEQ multiplex PCR, lists solely in-frame clones and lacks some. The data contain about 620,000 clones, less than 20% of them seen just once; the ten biggest clones take up 0.093%. The material sequenced was naive CD4+ T cells from blood. Receptors were obtained from a young man in good health.

The sample holds a few counts of this clone. The V and J genes are TRBV29-1 and TRBJ1-1; possible D gene TRBD1, 6 bases. There are 15 residues in the CDR3. Germline assignment: CDR1 SQVTM and CDR2 ANQGSEA. V dropped 6 bases and J dropped 2 bases, with 19 bases sitting between them. The CDR3: CSVKNRQGSNTEAFF. The CDR3 bases are TGCAGCGTCAAGAATCGGCAGGGGTCCAACACTGAAGCTTTCTTT.

The genes are TRBV30 and TRBJ2-7; D is perhaps TRBD1 (6 bases). CDR1 and CDR2 from the germline V gene are GTSNPN and SVGIG (reference sequence). This CDR3 comprises 13 residues. Trimming cost V 7 bases and J 3 bases, with 16 bases left between them. In DNA form, the CDR3 reads TGTGCCTCTTCGAAGGGACAAGTCTACGAGCAGTACTTC. Translation: CASSKGQVYEQYF. The whole variable domain, filled in from reference TRBV30 and TRBJ2-7, reads SQTIHQWPATLVQPVGSPLSLECTVEGTSNPNLYWYRQAAGRGLQLLFYSVGIGQISSEVPQNLSASRPQDRQFILSSKKLLLSDSGFYLCASSKGQVYEQYFGPGTRLTVT.

V usage is TRBV2 and J usage is TRBJ2-2; no clear D gene. Trimming pared 2 bases from V and 0 bases from J, leaving 10 bases between. Germline assignment: CDR1 SNHLY and CDR2 FYNNEI. The length of the CDR3 is 16 residues. The CDR3 spells CASSELKNANTGELFF. Written as DNA, the CDR3 is TGTGCCAGCAGTGAATTGAAGAACGCGAACACCGGGGAGCTGTTTTTT.

This clone was seen only once. V gene TRBV7-9 combines with J gene TRBJ2-7; D unresolved. CDR3 size: 15 residues. CDR1 SEHNR and CDR2 FQNEAQ come from the germline V gene (reference sequence). Trimming took off 10 bases at V and 0 bases at J, with 19 bases between the two ends. The CDR3 DNA follows: TGTGCCACCAAACGAGAAAACTATAACTCCTACGAGCAGTACTTC. Its protein product is CATKRENYNSYEQYF. The entire variable domain, with the rest obtained from reference TRBV7-9 and TRBJ2-7, is as follows: DTGVSQNPRHKITKRGQNVTFRCDPISEHNRLYWYRQTLGQGPEFLTYFQNEAQLEKSRLLSDRFSAERPKGSFSTLEIQRTEQGDSAMYLCATKRENYNSYEQYFGPGTRLTVT.

This clone was counted between two and nine times. The rearrangement joins TRBV5-1 to TRBJ2-3, with TRBD2 matching 10 bases. Germline CDR1 reads SGHRS; CDR2 reads YFSETQ. The CDR3 consists of 18 residues. The junction had 9 bases not matched to a gene; V was cut back by 2 bases and J by 0 bases. The DNA of the CDR3 is TGCGCCAGCAGCTTCCCAGCGGGGGGGGACGCGAGCACAGATACGCAGTATTTT. Translating gives CASSFPAGGDASTDTQYF.

The CDR3 sequence is CASSPSTGRSYGYTF. CDR3 in DNA: TGTGCCAGCAGCCCCTCGACGGGTCGTTCCTATGGCTACACCTTC. The chain recombines TRBV2 with TRBJ1-2, with D unclear. Trimming took 6 bases from V and 4 from J, leaving 18 bases between them. CDR1 is SNHLY, CDR2 FYNNEI, per germline. The CDR3 is made up of 15 amino acids. The variable domain in full, with the rest retrieved from reference TRBV2 and TRBJ1-2, is EPEVTQTPSHQVTQMGQEVILRCVPISNHLYFYWYRQILGQKVEFLVSFYNNEISEKSEIFDDQFSVERPDGSNFTLKIRSTKLEDSAMYFCASSPSTGRSYGYTFGSGTRLTVV.

There are a few counts of this clone. The chain joins TRBV11-2 to TRBJ2-1; D is undetermined. Germline-derived CDR1 and CDR2 are SGHAT and FQNNGV. The CDR3 is 14 residues long. The germline V and J ends were trimmed by 5 bases and 7 bases, with 15 bases remaining between them. The CDR3 DNA follows: TGTGCCAGCAGCCCGGCCCAGCTGGGGAATGAGCAGTTCTTC. It yields the protein CASSPAQLGNEQFF.

The chain has TRBV23-1 and TRBJ2-7; D is perhaps TRBD1 or TRBD2 (5 bases each). TRBV23-1 is treated as an ORF (open reading frame) with a function not yet certain. Trimming shortened V by 0 bases and J by 2 bases, and 11 bases separated the two germline ends. This CDR3 has 15 residues. CDR3 residues: CASSQSVGDPYEQYF. CDR3 DNA: TGCGCCAGCAGTCAATCGGTGGGGGACCCCTACGAGCAGTACTTC.

The rearrangement uses TRBV7-9 and TRBJ1-1; D is uncertain. Trimming left V 3 bases short and J 2 bases short, with 13 bases between. Germline assignment: CDR1 SEHNR and CDR2 FQNEAQ (reference sequence). The CDR3 sequence is 15 residues long. The CDR3, as DNA: TGTGCCAGCAGCTTGTATGTGACACTTAACACTGAAGCTTTCTTT. Residues: CASSLYVTLNTEAFF.

J is TRBJ2-1 and V is TRBV4-3, with a possible D match to TRBD1 (5 bases). Trimming removed 1 base at V and 6 bases at J, with 7 bases between. Germline CDR1 is LGHNA and CDR2 is YSLEER. The CDR3 has 13 residues. The CDR3 protein is CASSQGRVNEQFF. CDR3 bases: TGCGCCAGCAGCCAAGGCAGGGTCAATGAGCAGTTCTTC.

The J gene is TRBJ2-7, the V gene TRBV30; 7 nucleotides agree with TRBD1. This CDR3 has 13 amino acids. V lost 2 bases to trimming and J lost 2 bases; unmatched junction nucleotides: 3. Germline assignment: CDR1 GTSNPN and CDR2 SVGIG (reference sequence). The CDR3: CAWSRDSPYEQYF. The CDR3 nucleotides read TGTGCCTGGAGTAGGGACAGCCCCTACGAGCAGTACTTC. The full variable domain, its missing parts supplied by reference TRBV30 and TRBJ2-7, is SQTIHQWPATLVQPVGSPLSLECTVEGTSNPNLYWYRQAAGRGLQLLFYSVGIGQISSEVPQNLSASRPQDRQFILSSKKLLLSDSGFYLCAWSRDSPYEQYFGPGTRLTVT.

The CDR3 DNA reads as TGTGCCATCAGGGCTAGCGGGAGTACAGATACGCAGTATTTT. It translates to CAIRASGSTDTQYF. The chain recombines TRBV10-3 with TRBJ2-3; 10 positions agree with TRBD2. The CDR3 spans 14 residues. Trimming took 6 bases from V and 3 from J; bases not matched to a gene: 3. CDR1 and CDR2 (germline): ENHRY, SYGVKD.

This clone was found a few times. The chain recombines TRBV1 with TRBJ1-1. TRBV1 is a pseudogene. The CDR3 sequence is 14 residues long. Written as DNA, the CDR3 is TGCACCAGCAGCCAGGGGGGAAGAAGCACTGAAGCTTTCTTT. Translating gives CTSSQGGRSTEAFF.

This clone was counted between two and nine times. In nucleotides, the CDR3 is TGTGCCAGCAGATACAGGGTCTTTGACACTGAAGCTTTCTTT. Protein: CASRYRVFDTEAFF. The chain is built from TRBV6-6 and TRBJ1-1, with D maybe TRBD1 (6 bases). The CDR3 runs 14 residues. V was pared by 6 bases and J by 3 bases, with 14 bases between. In germline, CDR1 is MNHNY, CDR2 SVGAGI (reference sequence).

This clone was found once. V and J are TRBV7-2 and TRBJ2-1, with TRBD1 identical over 10 bases. CDR1 is SGHTA and CDR2 is FQGNSA in the germline V gene. The CDR3 totals 15 residues. V shed 3 bases and J 4 bases; nucleotides not matched to a gene: 3. The CDR3 region is CASSFSGQGYNEQFF. The CDR3 DNA reads as TGTGCCAGCAGCTTTTCGGGACAGGGGTACAATGAGCAGTTCTTC.

The V call is TRBV6-6, the J call TRBJ1-3; the D is unclear. Germline values: CDR1 MNHNY, CDR2 SVGAGI (reference sequence). Trimming stripped 0 bases from V and 13 bases from J, with 7 bases between. The CDR3 totals 11 residues. The CDR3, as DNA: TGTGCCAGCAGTTACTCGCACAGTATATATTTT. It encodes CASSYSHSIYF.

The sample holds a few counts of this clone. J is TRBJ1-2 and V is TRBV9; 9 bases align to TRBD1. The CDR3 covers 16 residues. The V and J ends lost 3 bases and 5 bases, in that order; junction bases with no gene match: 11. Germline values: CDR1 SGDLS, CDR2 YYNGEE. The CDR3 DNA reads TGTGCCAGCAGCGCCTCACCGGGACAGGGAGGGTATGGCTACACCTTC. Residues: CASSASPGQGGYGYTF.

This clone was picked up a small number of times. This chain connects TRBV29-1 to TRBJ1-1; possible D gene TRBD1, 5 bases. V lost 7 bases to trimming and J lost 3 bases, with 12 bases between them. The length of the CDR3 is 12 residues. CDR1 and CDR2 from the germline V gene are SQVTM and ANQGSEA. The CDR3 here is CSESQGHTEAFF. DNA of the CDR3: TGCAGCGAGAGCCAGGGACACACTGAAGCTTTCTTT. The variable domain in full, with the rest retrieved from reference TRBV29-1 and TRBJ1-1, is SAVISQKPSRDICQRGTSLTIQCQVDSQVTMMFWYRQQPGQSLTLIATANQGSEATYESGFVIDKFPISRPNLTFSTLTVSNMSPEDSSIYLCSESQGHTEAFFGQGTRLTVV.

V gene TRBV27 combines with J gene TRBJ2-1; perhaps TRBD2 as D (5 bases). CDR3 size: 17 residues. From germline, CDR1 is MNHEY and CDR2 SMNVEV (reference sequence). Trimming took 3 bases from V and 0 from J, leaving 15 bases between them. In nucleotides, the CDR3 is TGTGCCAGCAGTTTCTTTTTGGGAGCAGGCTCCTACAATGAGCAGTTCTTC. Translating gives CASSFFLGAGSYNEQFF.